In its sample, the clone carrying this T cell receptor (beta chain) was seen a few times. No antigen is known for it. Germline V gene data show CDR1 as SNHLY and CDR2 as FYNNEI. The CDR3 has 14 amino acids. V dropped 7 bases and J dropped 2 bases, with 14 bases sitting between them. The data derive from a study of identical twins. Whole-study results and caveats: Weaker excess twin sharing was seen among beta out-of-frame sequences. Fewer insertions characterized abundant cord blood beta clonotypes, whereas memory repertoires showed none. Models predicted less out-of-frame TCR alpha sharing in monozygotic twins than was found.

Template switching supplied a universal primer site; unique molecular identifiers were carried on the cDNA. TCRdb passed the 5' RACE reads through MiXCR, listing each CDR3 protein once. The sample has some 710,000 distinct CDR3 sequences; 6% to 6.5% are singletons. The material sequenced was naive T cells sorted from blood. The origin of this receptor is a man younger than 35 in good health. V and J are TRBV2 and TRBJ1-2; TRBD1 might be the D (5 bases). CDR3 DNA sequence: TGTGCCAGCAAAGGGGAAGCAGCAAACTATGGCTACACCTTC. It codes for CASKGEAANYGYTF.